The 20 T cell receptor beta chains given below trace back to one sample, sequenced in a study of OX40 agonist ivuxolimab in advanced cancers. The method was immunoSEQ multiplex PCR; TCRdb's version includes in-frame clones alone and lacks a portion of them. The sample holds some 60,000 clones, around 87% seen once. Sequencing used CD4+ or CD8+ T cells sorted from blood, obtained in a trial of the OX40 agonist ivuxolimab. Receptors originate from an adult with an advanced solid tumor such as melanoma, head and neck, liver or kidney cancer.

The V and J genes are TRBV29-1 and TRBJ2-3, with 9 bases fitting TRBD1. The CDR3 length is 14 residues. V trimming: 3 bases; J trimming: 5 bases; junction bases outside the gene matches: 6. Germline V gives CDR1 SQVTM, CDR2 ANQGSEA. Written as DNA, the CDR3 is TGCAGCGTTGACTCTGGGACAGGGATAGATACGCAGTATTTT. Its translation: CSVDSGTGIDTQYF.

The CDR3 sequence is CASSVTQGLDGYTF. The CDR3 nucleotides read TGTGCCAGCAGTGTAACTCAGGGCCTAGATGGCTACACCTTC. This chain connects TRBV25-1 to TRBJ1-2; D possibly corresponds to TRBD1 (5 bases). Germline CDR1 reads MGHDK; CDR2 reads SYGVNS. The CDR3 sequence is 14 residues long. The V and J ends lost 4 bases and 6 bases respectively, with 15 bases between them.

A word on this clone: Other DNA sequences in the sample encode the same CDR3. The rearrangement links TRBV9 to TRBJ1-2; a possible D gene is TRBD1 (5 bases). Germline V CDR1 and CDR2: SGDLS, YYNGEE. The CDR3 covers 12 residues. V lost 2 bases to trimming and J lost 4 bases, with 6 bases between them. The CDR3: CASSVDSYGYTF. The CDR3 region has the DNA TGTGCCAGCAGCGTTGACAGCTATGGCTACACCTTC.

This chain uses TRBV7-2 with TRBJ1-5; D perhaps matches TRBD1 (5 bases). CDR3 length: 14 residues. Germline CDR1 is SGHTA and CDR2 is FQGNSA. Trimming cost V 4 bases and J 4 bases, with 11 bases left between them. CDR3 nucleotide sequence: TGTGCCAGCAGCTCCGGGACGTTAAATCAGCCCCAGCATTTT. This gives the protein CASSSGTLNQPQHF.

The chain is built from TRBV9 and TRBJ1-1; D is unresolved. The CDR3 consists of 15 residues. Looked up from germline, CDR1 is SGDLS and CDR2 is YYNGEE. Trimming stripped 3 bases from V and 2 bases from J, with 14 bases between. In DNA, the CDR3 is TGTGCCAGCAGCGAGGCCCCAACAGCTAACACTGAAGCTTTCTTT. This codes for CASSEAPTANTEAFF.

This clone was seen a handful of times. The chain recombines TRBV5-6 with TRBJ1-6; TRBD1 is a possible D gene (5 bases). The V end was cut by 1 base, the J end by 8 bases, with 13 bases between. Germline V gene lookup returns CDR1 SGHDT and CDR2 YYEEEE. The CDR3 length is 15 residues. The CDR3 reads CASSLLGRGDSPLHF. The DNA for the CDR3 is TGTGCCAGCAGCTTGTTAGGTAGGGGCGATTCACCCCTCCACTTT.

The gene calls are TRBV29-1 and TRBJ1-6; 8 nucleotides agree with TRBD1. The J segment lost 7 bases and the V segment lost 5 bases, leaving 7 bases of the junction unmatched. Germline V CDR1 and CDR2: SQVTM, ANQGSEA. The CDR3 is 14 amino acids. The CDR3 nucleotides read TGCAGCGTTCGGACAGGGTCTCAGAATTCACCCCTCCACTTT. Encoded protein: CSVRTGSQNSPLHF. Using reference TRBV29-1 and TRBJ1-6 for the parts outside the CDR3, the full variable domain is SAVISQKPSRDICQRGTSLTIQCQVDSQVTMMFWYRQQPGQSLTLIATANQGSEATYESGFVIDKFPISRPNLTFSTLTVSNMSPEDSSIYLCSVRTGSQNSPLHFGNGTRLTVT.

The chain uses TRBV6-6 and TRBJ1-5, with D tentatively TRBD1 (5 bases). Trimming took off 2 bases at V and 6 bases at J, with 8 bases between the two ends. CDR1 and CDR2 from the germline V gene are MNHNY and SVGAGI (reference sequence). CDR3 length: 13 residues. The DNA of the CDR3 is TGTGCCAGCAGTTACGGCGGGGGTCAGCCCCAGCATTTT. It translates to CASSYGGGQPQHF.

The chain couples TRBV6-1 to TRBJ1-5; D gene unclear. Trimming left V 7 bases short and J 5 bases short, with 12 bases between. The CDR3 length is 13 residues. Germline CDR1 MNHNS, CDR2 SASEGT. This chain's CDR3 is CASMWTADQPQHF. The CDR3 DNA is TGTGCCAGCATGTGGACGGCCGATCAGCCCCAGCATTTT.

The genes are TRBV7-3 and TRBJ1-2; D is perhaps TRBD1 (6 bases). Germline lookup yields CDR1 SGHTA and CDR2 FQGTGA. V lost 3 bases and J lost 8, with 19 bases in between. This CDR3 is 15 amino acids long. In DNA, the CDR3 is TGTGCCAGCAGCTTCTTTGTCGCAGGGGAGGAGGGCTACACCTTC. As protein: CASSFFVAGEEGYTF.

The rearrangement links TRBV18 to TRBJ2-5, with D perhaps assigned TRBD1 or TRBD2 (5 bases each). The V gene's germline CDR1 is KGHSH and CDR2 LQKENI. The ends were cut back, 5 bases at V and 2 bases at J, with 12 bases in the middle. This CDR3 contains 14 residues. In nucleotides, the CDR3 is TGTGCCAGCTCAGGGGGTTCTAGGCAAGAGACCCAGTACTTC. Residues: CASSGGSRQETQYF.

The chain uses TRBV19 and TRBJ2-3; TRBD2 is a possible D gene (5 bases). Germline values: CDR1 LNHDA, CDR2 SQIVND (reference sequence). Trimming pared 6 bases from V and 2 bases from J, leaving 12 bases between. The CDR3 contains 14 residues. CDR3 residues: CASRGTGITDTQYF. CDR3 nucleotide sequence: TGTGCCAGTAGGGGAACGGGGATCACAGATACGCAGTATTTT.

The CDR3 DNA is TGTGCCAGTAGTATCTACCGCCAAGTCACAGATACGCAGTATTTT. Translation gives CASSIYRQVTDTQYF. This chain joins TRBV19 and TRBJ2-3, with unresolved D. The germline CDR1 and CDR2 sequences are LNHDA and SQIVND (reference sequence). Trimming removed 3 bases at V and 2 bases at J, with 12 bases between. This CDR3 region has 15 residues. The full variable domain, completed using reference TRBV19 and TRBJ2-3, is DGGITQSPKYLFRKEGQNVTLSCEQNLNHDAMYWYRQDPGQGLRLIYYSQIVNDFQKGDIAEGYSVSREKKESFPLTVTSAQKNPTAFYLCASSIYRQVTDTQYFGPGTRLTVL.

CDR3 sequence (DNA): TGTGCCAGCAGCGTAGGGCCAGGGTTAACCTACGAGCAGTACTTC. Translation: CASSVGPGLTYEQYF. V gene TRBV9 combines with J gene TRBJ2-7; a weak D match, TRBD1 (5 bases). The CDR3 is 15 residues long. The germline CDR1 and CDR2 sequences are SGDLS and YYNGEE. Deletions cut 0 bases from V and 2 bases from J, with 12 bases between.

Only one count was recorded for this clone. J is TRBJ2-1 and V is TRBV29-1, with 9 positions matching TRBD1. V lost 7 bases to trimming and J lost 6 bases; unmatched junction nucleotides: 10. CDR3 length: 14 amino acids. Germline V gene sequence: CDR1 SQVTM, CDR2 ANQGSEA. The CDR3: CSGGPGQGFNEQFF. CDR3 coding DNA: TGCAGCGGCGGACCGGGACAGGGTTTCAATGAGCAGTTCTTC.

This sequence joins TRBV11-2 and TRBJ2-7; no definite D call. The V and J ends lost 5 bases and 3 bases respectively, with 5 bases between them. The CDR3 contains 11 residues. The germline CDR1 and CDR2 sequences are SGHAT and FQNNGV. DNA of the CDR3: TGTGCCAGCAGCGCAGGCTACGAGCAGTACTTC. This sequence encodes CASSAGYEQYF.

The genes are TRBV5-4 and TRBJ1-6; 11 bases are a match to TRBD1. This CDR3 has 15 residues. Germline V gives CDR1 SGHNT, CDR2 YYREEE (reference sequence). Unmatched junction bases numbered 5, after V lost 2 bases and J lost 10 bases. CDR3 residues: CASSLPGQGGSPLHF. CDR3 sequence (DNA): TGTGCCAGCAGCTTACCGGGACAGGGGGGATCACCCCTCCACTTT.

Only one count was recorded for this clone. This sequence joins TRBV27 and TRBJ2-3; TRBD1 is a possible D gene (6 bases). V was clipped by 5 bases and J by 7 bases, with 19 bases between them. Germline CDR1 reads MNHEY; CDR2 reads SMNVEV (reference sequence). The CDR3 is 15 residues long. The CDR3 reads CASSIKPDRTNTQYF. The CDR3 region has the DNA TGTGCCAGCAGTATAAAACCCGACAGGACAAATACGCAGTATTTT.

The CDR3 sequence: CASSLYGGNYGYTF. The CDR3 DNA sequence: TGTGCCAGCAGCTTGTATGGGGGGAACTATGGCTACACCTTC. The J gene is TRBJ1-2, the V gene TRBV5-5; a weak D match, TRBD1 (5 bases). The CDR3 has 14 residues. Trimming cost V 1 base and J 2 bases, with 9 bases left between them. Germline values: CDR1 SGHKS, CDR2 YYEKEE (reference sequence). Together with reference TRBV5-5 and TRBJ1-2, the CDR3 gives the full variable domain: DAGVTQSPTHLIKTRGQQVTLRCSPISGHKSVSWYQQVLGQGPQFIFQYYEKEERGRGNFPDRFSARQFPNYSSELNVNALLLGDSALYLCASSLYGGNYGYTFGSGTRLTVV.

The chain employs TRBV14 and TRBJ2-5, with D unresolved. The CDR3 is 15 residues long. V was trimmed by 0 bases and J by 4 bases, leaving 12 bases between them. Per the germline V gene, CDR1 is SGHDN and CDR2 is FVKESK. This CDR3 reads CASSQDRVVRETQYF. For the CDR3, the DNA is TGTGCCAGCAGCCAAGATCGGGTGGTGCGAGAGACCCAGTACTTC.